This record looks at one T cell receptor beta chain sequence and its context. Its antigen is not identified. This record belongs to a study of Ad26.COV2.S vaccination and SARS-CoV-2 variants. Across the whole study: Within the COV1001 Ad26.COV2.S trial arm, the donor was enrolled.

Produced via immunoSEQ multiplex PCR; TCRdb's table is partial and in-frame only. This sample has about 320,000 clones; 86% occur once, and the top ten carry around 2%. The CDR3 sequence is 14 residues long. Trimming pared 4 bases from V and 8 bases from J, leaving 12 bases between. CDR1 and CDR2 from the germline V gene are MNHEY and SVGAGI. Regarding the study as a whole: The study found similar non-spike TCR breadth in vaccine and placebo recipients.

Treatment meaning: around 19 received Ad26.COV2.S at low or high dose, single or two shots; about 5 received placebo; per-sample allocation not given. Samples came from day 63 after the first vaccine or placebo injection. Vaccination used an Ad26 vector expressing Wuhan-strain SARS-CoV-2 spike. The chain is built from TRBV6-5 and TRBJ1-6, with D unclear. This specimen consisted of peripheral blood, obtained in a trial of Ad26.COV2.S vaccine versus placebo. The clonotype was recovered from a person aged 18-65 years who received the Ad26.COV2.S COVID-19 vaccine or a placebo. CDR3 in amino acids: CASSFGVAYSPLHF. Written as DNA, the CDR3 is TGTGCCAGCAGTTTCGGGGTTGCTTATTCACCCCTCCACTTT.